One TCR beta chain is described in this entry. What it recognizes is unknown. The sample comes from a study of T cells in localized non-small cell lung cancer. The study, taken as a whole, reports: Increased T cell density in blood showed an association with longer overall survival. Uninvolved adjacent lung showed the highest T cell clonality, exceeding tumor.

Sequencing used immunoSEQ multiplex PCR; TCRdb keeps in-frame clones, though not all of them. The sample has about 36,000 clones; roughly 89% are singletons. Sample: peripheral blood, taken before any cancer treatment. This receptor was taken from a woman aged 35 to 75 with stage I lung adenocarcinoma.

The CDR3: CASSSQGDRETQYF. The CDR3 DNA follows: TGTGCCAGCAGCTCCCAGGGGGATCGGGAGACCCAGTACTTC. The V call is TRBV7-9, the J call TRBJ2-5; 7 bases fit TRBD1. The CDR3 has 14 residues. Trimming took 4 bases from V and 5 from J; bases not matched to a gene: 7. Germline V gives CDR1 SEHNR, CDR2 FQNEAQ (reference sequence).